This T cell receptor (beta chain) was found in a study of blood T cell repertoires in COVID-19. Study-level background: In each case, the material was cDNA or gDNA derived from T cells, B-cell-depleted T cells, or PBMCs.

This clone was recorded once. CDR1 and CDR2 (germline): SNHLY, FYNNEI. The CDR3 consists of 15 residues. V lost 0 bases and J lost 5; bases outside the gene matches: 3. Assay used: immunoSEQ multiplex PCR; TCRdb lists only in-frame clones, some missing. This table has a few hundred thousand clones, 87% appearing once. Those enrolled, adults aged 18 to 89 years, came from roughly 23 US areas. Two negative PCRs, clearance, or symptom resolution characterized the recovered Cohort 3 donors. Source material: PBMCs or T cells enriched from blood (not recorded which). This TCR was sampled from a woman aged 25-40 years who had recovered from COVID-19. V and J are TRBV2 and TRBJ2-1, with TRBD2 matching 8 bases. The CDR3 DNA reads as TGTGCCAGCAGTGAAGCGCGGGGGGAAAACAATGAGCAGTTCTTC. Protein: CASSEARGENNEQFF.